What follows is one TCR beta chain and its context. Its antigen is not known. One junction end disagrees with the germline gene, perhaps due to a read error. Use of 60 Vbeta and 13 Jbeta primers characterized the PCR. The repertoire was sequenced with immunoSEQ multiplex PCR; TCRdb's copy has only in-frame clones and lacks some. The sample records about 140,000 clones, 78% being singletons. The data belong to a study of cytomegalovirus exposure and HLA in healthy donors. Germline CDR1 reads SSHAT; CDR2 reads FNYEAQ (reference sequence). The length of the CDR3 is 15 residues. General observations from the study: Evidence from a later analysis indicated that most CMV-associated TCR beta chains looked HLA-restricted. Presence/absence results assume similar sequencing depth per donor, which may not hold. By HLA locus, TCR association rates varied in a later analysis, with DRB1 showing the most and HLA-C the fewest.

Source material: PBMCs. The J gene is TRBJ2-7, the V gene TRBV7-7; perhaps TRBD2 as D (5 bases). The sequence was collected from a male donor in good health and CMV-seronegative. This chain's CDR3 is CASSFRSGSSYEQYF. CDR3 DNA sequence: TGTGCTAGCAGCTTTAGGAGCGGCTCTTCCTACGAGCAGTACTTC. The variable domain in full, with the rest retrieved from reference TRBV7-7 and TRBJ2-7, is GAGVSQSPRYKVTKRGQDVTLRCDPISSHATLYWYQQALGQGPEFLTYFNYEAQPDKSGLPSDRFSAERPEGSISTLTIQRTEQRDSAMYRCASSFRSGSSYEQYFGPGTRLTVT.